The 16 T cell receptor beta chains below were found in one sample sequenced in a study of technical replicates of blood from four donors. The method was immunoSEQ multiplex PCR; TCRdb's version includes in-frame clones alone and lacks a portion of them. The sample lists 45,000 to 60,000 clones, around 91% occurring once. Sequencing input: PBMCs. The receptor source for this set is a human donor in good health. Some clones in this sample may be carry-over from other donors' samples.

CDR3 sequence reads: CASSKRLAGDGEQYF. DNA of the CDR3: TGTGCCAGTAGTAAGAGACTAGCGGGAGATGGGGAGCAGTACTTC. The chain links TRBV19 to TRBJ2-7; 12 bases are shared with TRBD2. Germline V gives CDR1 LNHDA, CDR2 SQIVND (reference sequence). The CDR3 is 15 amino acids. The trim removed 4 bases at V and 7 bases at J, leaving 8 bases unmatched.

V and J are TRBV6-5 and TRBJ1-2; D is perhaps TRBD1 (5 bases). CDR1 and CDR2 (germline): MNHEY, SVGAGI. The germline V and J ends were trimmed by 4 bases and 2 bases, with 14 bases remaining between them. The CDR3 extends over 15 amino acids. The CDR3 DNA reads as TGTGCCAGCAGTTGGGGGGGAGGGTCAAACTATGGCTACACCTTC. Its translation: CASSWGGGSNYGYTF.

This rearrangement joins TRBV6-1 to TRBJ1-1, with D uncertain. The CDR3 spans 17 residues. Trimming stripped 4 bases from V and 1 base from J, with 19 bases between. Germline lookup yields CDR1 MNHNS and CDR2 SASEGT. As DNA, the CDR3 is TGTGCCAGCAGTGTTGGAGTACGCGGCGGGAGGAACACTGAAGCTTTCTTT. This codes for CASSVGVRGGRNTEAFF.

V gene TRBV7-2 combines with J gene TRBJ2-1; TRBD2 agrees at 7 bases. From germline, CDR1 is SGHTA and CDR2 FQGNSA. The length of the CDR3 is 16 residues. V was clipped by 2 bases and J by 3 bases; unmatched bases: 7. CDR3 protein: CASSLFGPSGYNEQFF. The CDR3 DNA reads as TGTGCCAGCAGCTTATTCGGGCCTAGCGGCTACAATGAGCAGTTCTTC.

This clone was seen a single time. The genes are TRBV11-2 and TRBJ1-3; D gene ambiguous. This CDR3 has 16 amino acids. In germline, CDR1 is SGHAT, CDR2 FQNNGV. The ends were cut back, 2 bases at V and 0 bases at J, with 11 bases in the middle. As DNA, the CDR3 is TGTGCCAGCAGCTTACATGGGCCCCACTCTGGAAACACCATATATTTT. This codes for CASSLHGPHSGNTIYF.

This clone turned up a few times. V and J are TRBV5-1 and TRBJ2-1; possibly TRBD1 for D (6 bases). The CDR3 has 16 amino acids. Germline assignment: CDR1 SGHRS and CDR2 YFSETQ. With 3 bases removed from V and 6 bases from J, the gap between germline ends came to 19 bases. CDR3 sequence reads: CASSSGSFQGINEQFF. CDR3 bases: TGCGCCAGCAGCTCCGGGTCTTTCCAGGGGATCAATGAGCAGTTCTTC.

The CDR3 DNA reads as TGTGCCAGCAGCCCAAACACCGGGGAGCTGTTTTTT. It encodes CASSPNTGELFF. The chain employs TRBV9 and TRBJ2-2; D gene uncertain. The CDR3 is 12 residues long. The V end lost 4 bases, the J end lost 2 bases, and 3 bases lay between the germline ends. Germline V lookup: CDR1 SGDLS, CDR2 YYNGEE. The full variable domain, rest sourced from reference TRBV9 and TRBJ2-2, is DSGVTQTPKHLITATGQRVTLRCSPRSGDLSVYWYQQSLDQGLQFLIQYYNGEERAKGNILERFSAQQFPDLHSELNLSSLELGDSALYFCASSPNTGELFFGEGSRLTVL.

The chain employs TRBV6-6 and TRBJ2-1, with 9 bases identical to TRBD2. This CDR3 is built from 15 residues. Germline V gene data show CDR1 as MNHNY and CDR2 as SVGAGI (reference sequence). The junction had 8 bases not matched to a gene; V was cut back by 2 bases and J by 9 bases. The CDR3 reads CASSYPAGGPIEQFF. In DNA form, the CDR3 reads TGTGCCAGCAGTTACCCGGCGGGGGGGCCGATTGAGCAGTTCTTC.

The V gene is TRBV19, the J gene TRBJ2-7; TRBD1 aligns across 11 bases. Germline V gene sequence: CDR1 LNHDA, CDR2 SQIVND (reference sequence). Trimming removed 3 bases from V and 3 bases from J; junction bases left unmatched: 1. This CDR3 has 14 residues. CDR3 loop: CASSMGTGGYEQYF. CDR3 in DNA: TGTGCCAGTAGTATGGGGACAGGGGGCTACGAGCAGTACTTC.

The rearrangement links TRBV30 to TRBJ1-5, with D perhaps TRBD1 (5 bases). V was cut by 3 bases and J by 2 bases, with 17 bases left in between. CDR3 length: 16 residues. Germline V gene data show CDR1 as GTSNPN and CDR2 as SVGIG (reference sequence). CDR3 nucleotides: TGTGCCTGGAGCCTCCAGGGCAGGGATGGCAATCAGCCCCAGCATTTT. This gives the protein CAWSLQGRDGNQPQHF.

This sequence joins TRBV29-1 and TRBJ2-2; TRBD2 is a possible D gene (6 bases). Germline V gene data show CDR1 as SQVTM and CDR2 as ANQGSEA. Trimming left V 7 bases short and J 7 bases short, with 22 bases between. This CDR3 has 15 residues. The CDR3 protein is CSAEGLREGGGELFF. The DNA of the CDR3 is TGCAGCGCCGAGGGACTGCGGGAAGGTGGCGGGGAGCTGTTTTTT.

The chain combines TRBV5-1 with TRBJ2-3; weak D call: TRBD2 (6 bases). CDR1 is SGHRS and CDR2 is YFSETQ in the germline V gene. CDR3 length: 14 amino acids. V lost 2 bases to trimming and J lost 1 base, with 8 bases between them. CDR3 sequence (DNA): TGCGCCAGCAGCTTTGGGGAGGGCACAGATACGCAGTATTTT. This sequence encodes CASSFGEGTDTQYF.

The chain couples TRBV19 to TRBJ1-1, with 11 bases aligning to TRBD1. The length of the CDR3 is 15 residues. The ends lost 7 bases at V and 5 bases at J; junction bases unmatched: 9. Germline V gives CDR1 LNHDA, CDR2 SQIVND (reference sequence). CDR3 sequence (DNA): TGTGCCAGTATGGGAGGACAGGGGGCGAATACTGAAGCTTTCTTT. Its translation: CASMGGQGANTEAFF.

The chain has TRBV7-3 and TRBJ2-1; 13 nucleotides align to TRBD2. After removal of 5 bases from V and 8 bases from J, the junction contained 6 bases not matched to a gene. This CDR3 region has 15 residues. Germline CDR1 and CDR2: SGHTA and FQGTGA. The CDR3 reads CASSRGLAGVYEQFF. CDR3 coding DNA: TGTGCCAGCAGCCGCGGACTAGCGGGAGTTTATGAGCAGTTCTTC.

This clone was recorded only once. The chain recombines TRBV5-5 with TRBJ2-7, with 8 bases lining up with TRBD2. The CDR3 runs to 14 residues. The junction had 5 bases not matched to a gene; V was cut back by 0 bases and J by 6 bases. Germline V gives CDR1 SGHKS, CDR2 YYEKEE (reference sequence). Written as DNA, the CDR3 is TGTGCCAGCAGCTTGGTGTCTGGGACTAGCGAGCAGTACTTC. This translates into CASSLVSGTSEQYF.

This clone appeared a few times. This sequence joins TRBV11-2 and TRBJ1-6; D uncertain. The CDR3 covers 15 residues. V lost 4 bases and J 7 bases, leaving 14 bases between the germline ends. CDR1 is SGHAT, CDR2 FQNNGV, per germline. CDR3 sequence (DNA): TGTGCCAGCAGCTCGCGGTTGGGTGAGAATTCACCCCTCCACTTT. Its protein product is CASSSRLGENSPLHF. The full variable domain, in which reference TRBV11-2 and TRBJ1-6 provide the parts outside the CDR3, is EAGVAQSPRYKIIEKRQSVAFWCNPISGHATLYWYQQILGQGPKLLIQFQNNGVVDDSQLPKDRFSAERLKGVDSTLKIQPAKLEDSAVYLCASSSRLGENSPLHFGNGTRLTVT.